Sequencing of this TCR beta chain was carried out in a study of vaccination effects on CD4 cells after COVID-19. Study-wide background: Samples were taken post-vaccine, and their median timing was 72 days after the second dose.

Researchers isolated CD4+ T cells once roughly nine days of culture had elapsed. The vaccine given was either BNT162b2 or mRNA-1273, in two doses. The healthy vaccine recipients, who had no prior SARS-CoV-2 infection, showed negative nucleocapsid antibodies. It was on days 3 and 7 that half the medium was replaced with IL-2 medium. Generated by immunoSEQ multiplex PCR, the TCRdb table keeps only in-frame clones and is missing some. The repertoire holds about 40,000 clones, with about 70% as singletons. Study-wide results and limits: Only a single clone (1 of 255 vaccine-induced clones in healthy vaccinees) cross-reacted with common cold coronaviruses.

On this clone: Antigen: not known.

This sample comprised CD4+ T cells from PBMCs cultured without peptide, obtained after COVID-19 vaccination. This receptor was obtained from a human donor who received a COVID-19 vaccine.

DNA for the CDR3: TGTGCCAGCAGCTCGGGACGCCTTCAAGAGACCCAGTACTTC. Its translation is CASSSGRLQETQYF. The chain is built from TRBV11-1 and TRBJ2-5; D tentatively fits TRBD1 or TRBD2 (5 bases each). The ends were cut back, 4 bases at V and 2 bases at J, with 11 bases in the middle. CDR1 is SGHAT, CDR2 FQDESV, per germline (reference sequence). This CDR3 has 14 amino acids.